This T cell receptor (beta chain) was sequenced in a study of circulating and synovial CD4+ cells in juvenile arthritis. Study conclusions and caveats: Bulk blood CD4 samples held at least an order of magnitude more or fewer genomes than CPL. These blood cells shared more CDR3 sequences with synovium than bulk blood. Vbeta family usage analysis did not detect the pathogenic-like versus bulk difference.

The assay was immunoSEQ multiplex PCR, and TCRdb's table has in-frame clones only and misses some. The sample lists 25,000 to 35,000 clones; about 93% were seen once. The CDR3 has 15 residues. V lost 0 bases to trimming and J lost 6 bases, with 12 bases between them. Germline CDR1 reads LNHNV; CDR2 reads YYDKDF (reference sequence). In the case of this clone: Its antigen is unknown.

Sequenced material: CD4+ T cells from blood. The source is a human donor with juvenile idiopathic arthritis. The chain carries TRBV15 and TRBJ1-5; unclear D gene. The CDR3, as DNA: TGTGCCACCAGCAGAGATCCCCCAGGAGGTCAGCCCCAGCATTTT. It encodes CATSRDPPGGQPQHF.